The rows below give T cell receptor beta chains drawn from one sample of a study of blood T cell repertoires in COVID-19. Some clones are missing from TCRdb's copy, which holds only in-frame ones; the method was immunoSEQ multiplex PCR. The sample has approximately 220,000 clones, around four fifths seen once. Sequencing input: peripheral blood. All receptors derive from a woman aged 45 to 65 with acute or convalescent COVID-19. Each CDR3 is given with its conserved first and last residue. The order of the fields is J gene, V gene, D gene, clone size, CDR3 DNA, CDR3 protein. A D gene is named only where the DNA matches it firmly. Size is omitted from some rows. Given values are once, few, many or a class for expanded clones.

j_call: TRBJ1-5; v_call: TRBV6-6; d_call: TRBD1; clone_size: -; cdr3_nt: TGTGCCAGCAGTAGCCGGGACAGGGGAATAGCCCAGCATTTT; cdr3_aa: CASSSRDRGIAQHF
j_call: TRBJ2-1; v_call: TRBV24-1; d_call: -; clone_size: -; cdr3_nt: TGTGCCACCAGTGAGCAGGACAGTCGATCTCTCAATGAGCAGTTCTTC; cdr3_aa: CATSEQDSRSLNEQFF
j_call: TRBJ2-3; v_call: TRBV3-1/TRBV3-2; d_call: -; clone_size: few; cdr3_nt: TGTGCCAGCAGCCCCCGGAGGGTCCTTAGCACAGATACGCAGTATTTT; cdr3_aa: CASSPRRVLSTDTQYF
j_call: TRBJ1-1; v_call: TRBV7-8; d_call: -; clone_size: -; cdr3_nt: TGTGCCAGCAGCTTAGACTCCTTCACTGAAGCTTTCTTT; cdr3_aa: CASSLDSFTEAFF
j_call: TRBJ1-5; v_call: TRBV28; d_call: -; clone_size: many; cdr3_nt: TGTGCCAGCAGTTTCGAACTCCCGGGCAATCAGCCCCAGCATTTT; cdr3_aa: CASSFELPGNQPQHF
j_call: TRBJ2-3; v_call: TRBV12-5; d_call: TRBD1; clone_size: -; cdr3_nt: TGTGCTAGTGCCCAACGACAGGGAACAGATACGCAGTATTTT; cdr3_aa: CASAQRQGTDTQYF
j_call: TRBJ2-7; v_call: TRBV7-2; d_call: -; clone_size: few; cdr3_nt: TGTGCCAGCAGCTTAGAGAGGAGATCCTACGAGCAGTACTTC; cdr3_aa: CASSLERRSYEQYF
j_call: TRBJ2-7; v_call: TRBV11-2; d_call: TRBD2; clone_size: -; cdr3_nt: TGTGCCAGCAGGTTTCGGGCTAGCGGGAGGTACGAGCAGTACTTC; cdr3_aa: CASRFRASGRYEQYF
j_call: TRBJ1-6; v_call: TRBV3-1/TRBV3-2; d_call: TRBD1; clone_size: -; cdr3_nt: TGTGCCAGCAGCCAAGTTAGACAGGGAGCTTCACCCCTCCACTTT; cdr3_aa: CASSQVRQGASPLHF
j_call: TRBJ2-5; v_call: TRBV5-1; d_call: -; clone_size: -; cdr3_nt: TGCGCCAGCAGCTTGTTAGACTTACGGGAGACCCAGTACTTC; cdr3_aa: CASSLLDLRETQYF
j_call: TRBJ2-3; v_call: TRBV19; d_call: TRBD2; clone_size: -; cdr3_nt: TGTGCCAGTAGACGGCGGGAGCACAATTACCCTAGCACAGATACGCAGTATTTT; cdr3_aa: CASRRREHNYPSTDTQYF
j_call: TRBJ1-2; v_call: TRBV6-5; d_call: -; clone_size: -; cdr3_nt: TGTGCCAGCAGTTTAGGGGCAGGGCCCTATGGCTACACCTTC; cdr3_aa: CASSLGAGPYGYTF
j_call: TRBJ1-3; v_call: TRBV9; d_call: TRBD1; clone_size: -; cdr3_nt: TGTGCCAGCAGCGTAGGAGGACAGGGATCTTCTGGAAACACCATATATTTT; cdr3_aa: CASSVGGQGSSGNTIYF
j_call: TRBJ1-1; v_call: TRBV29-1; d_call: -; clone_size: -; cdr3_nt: TGCAGCGCTGGGGGGGGTCGCACTGAAGCTTTCTTT; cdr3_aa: CSAGGGRTEAFF
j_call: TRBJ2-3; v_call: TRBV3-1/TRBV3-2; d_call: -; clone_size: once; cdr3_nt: TGTGCCAGCAGCCAAGATGAGGGCACAGATACGCAGTATTTT; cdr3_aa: CASSQDEGTDTQYF
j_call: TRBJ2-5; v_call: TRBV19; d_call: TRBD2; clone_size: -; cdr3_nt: TGTGCCAGTAGTCTTGAGGGGCGGGAGGGAGAGACCCAGTACTTC; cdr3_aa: CASSLEGREGETQYF
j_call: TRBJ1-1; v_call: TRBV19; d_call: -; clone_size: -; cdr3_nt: TGTGCCAGTAGTCCGCTCACAGAGAACACTGAAGCTTTCTTT; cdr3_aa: CASSPLTENTEAFF
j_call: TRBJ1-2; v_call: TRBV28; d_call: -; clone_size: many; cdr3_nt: TGTGCCAGCAGTTTAAAACTGAACTATGGCTACACCTTC; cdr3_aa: CASSLKLNYGYTF
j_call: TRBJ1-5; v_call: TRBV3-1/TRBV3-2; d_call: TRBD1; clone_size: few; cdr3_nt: TGTGCCAGCAGCCAGGCTACAGGGGGCGGCAATCAGCCCCAGCATTTT; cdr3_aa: CASSQATGGGNQPQHF
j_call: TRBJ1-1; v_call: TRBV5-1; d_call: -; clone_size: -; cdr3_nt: TGCGCCAGCAGCTTACAGGTCTCTGGCGCTGAAGCTTTCTTT; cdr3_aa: CASSLQVSGAEAFF
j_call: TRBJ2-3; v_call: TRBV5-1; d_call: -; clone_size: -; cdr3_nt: TGCGCCAGCAGCCGCGCTGCCAGCACAGATACGCAGTATTTT; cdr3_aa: CASSRAASTDTQYF
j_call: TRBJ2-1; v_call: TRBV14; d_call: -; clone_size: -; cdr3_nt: TGTGCCAGCAGCCAAGGGCCCAGGGGCATACCTAATGAGCAGTTCTTC; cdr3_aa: CASSQGPRGIPNEQFF
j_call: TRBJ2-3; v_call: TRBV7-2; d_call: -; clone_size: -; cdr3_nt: TGTGCCAGCAGCTTCAATACGGGGTCGGAGAGAAAGTATTTT; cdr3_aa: CASSFNTGSERKYF
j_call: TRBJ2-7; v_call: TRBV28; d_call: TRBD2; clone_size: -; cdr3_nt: TGTGCCAGCAGGGAAGGACTAGCTTTCGACGAGCAGTACTTC; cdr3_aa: CASREGLAFDEQYF
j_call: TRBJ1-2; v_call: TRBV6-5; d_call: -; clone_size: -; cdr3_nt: TGTGCCAGCAGTACCCGGAGACAGGCCGCCTATGGCTACACCTTC; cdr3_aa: CASSTRRQAAYGYTF
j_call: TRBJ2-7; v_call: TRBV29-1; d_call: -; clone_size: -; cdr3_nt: TGCAGCGTTGAAGAAGGGCAGGGTTACTACGAGCAGTACTTC; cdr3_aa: CSVEEGQGYYEQYF
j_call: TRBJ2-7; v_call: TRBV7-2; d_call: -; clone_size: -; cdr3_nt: TGTGCCAGCAGCTTACGTATCCCACTCTACGAGCAGTACTTC; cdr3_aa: CASSLRIPLYEQYF
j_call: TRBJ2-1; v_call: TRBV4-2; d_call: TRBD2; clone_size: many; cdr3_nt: TGTGCCAGCAGCCAAGATTTGCGGGAGGGCTACAATGAGCAGTTCTTC; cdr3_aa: CASSQDLREGYNEQFF
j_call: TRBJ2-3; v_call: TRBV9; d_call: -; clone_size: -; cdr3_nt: TGTGCCAGCAGCCCTACGTACTCCCGGGGAAATACGCAGTATTTT; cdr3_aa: CASSPTYSRGNTQYF
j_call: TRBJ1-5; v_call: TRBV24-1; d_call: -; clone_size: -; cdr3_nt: TGTGCCACCCGCAATCCACTAAGCAATCAGCCCCAGCATTTT; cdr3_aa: CATRNPLSNQPQHF